This is a list of T cell receptor beta chains from one sample in a study of Graves' ophthalmopathy and Graves' hyperthyroidism. Each CDR3 protein is one row after TCRdb ran MiXCR on the multiplex PCR reads. The table has about 590,000 distinct CDR3 sequences, roughly 39% seen once. Sequenced input: peripheral blood or thyroid tissue (not recorded which). Receptor source: an adult man with Graves' hyperthyroidism. The CDR3 runs from the conserved cysteine through the conserved F or W. Fields, in order: D gene, J gene, V gene, clone size, CDR3 DNA, CDR3 protein. D genes are given only for firm matches. The listing skips clone size in some rows; elsewhere it reads once, few, many or a size class.

D gene: NA
J gene: TRBJ1-1
V gene: TRBV7-9
clone size: many
CDR3 DNA: TGTGCCAGCAGGCGGGGGCACCACACTGAAGCTTTCTTT
CDR3 protein: CASRRGHHTEAFF

D gene: NA
J gene: TRBJ1-5
V gene: TRBV12-3/TRBV12-4
clone size: many
CDR3 DNA: TGTGCCAGCAGTCAGGGTTTTGGAAATCAGCCCCAGCATTTT
CDR3 protein: CASSQGFGNQPQHF

D gene: TRBD2
J gene: TRBJ2-7
V gene: TRBV5-5
clone size: NA
CDR3 DNA: TGTGCCAGCAGCCCTATTAGCGGGACCAACAATGAGCAGTACTTC
CDR3 protein: CASSPISGTNNEQYF

D gene: TRBD2
J gene: TRBJ2-5
V gene: TRBV11-2
clone size: many
CDR3 DNA: TGTGCCAGCAGCACTAGATTAGCGGGGTTTTGGGAGACCCAGTACTTC
CDR3 protein: CASSTRLAGFWETQYF

D gene: TRBD2
J gene: TRBJ2-1
V gene: TRBV7-9
clone size: few
CDR3 DNA: TGTGCCAGCAGCCTAGCGGTCTCCTCCTACAATGAGCAGTTCTTC
CDR3 protein: CASSLAVSSYNEQFF

D gene: TRBD1
J gene: TRBJ1-5
V gene: TRBV7-9
clone size: many
CDR3 DNA: TGTGCCAGCAGTACCGGGACAGAAGAGAATCAGCCCCAGCATTTT
CDR3 protein: CASSTGTEENQPQHF

D gene: TRBD1
J gene: TRBJ2-7
V gene: TRBV25-1
clone size: NA
CDR3 DNA: TGTGCCAGCTCACCCGACAGGGCGGTCCACGAGCAGTACTTC
CDR3 protein: CASSPDRAVHEQYF

D gene: TRBD1
J gene: TRBJ1-6
V gene: TRBV9
clone size: NA
CDR3 DNA: TGTGCCAGCAGCCCCCGGACAGGGAGGGATAATTCACCCCTCCACTTT
CDR3 protein: CASSPRTGRDNSPLHF

D gene: NA
J gene: TRBJ2-7
V gene: TRBV10-3
clone size: many
CDR3 DNA: TGTGCCATCAGTGGAGCGCAGGGCTACGAGCAGTACTTC
CDR3 protein: CAISGAQGYEQYF

D gene: TRBD1
J gene: TRBJ1-5
V gene: TRBV6-6
clone size: many
CDR3 DNA: TGTGCCAGCAGCTGGGGACAGGGATCCAATCAGCCCCAGCATTTT
CDR3 protein: CASSWGQGSNQPQHF

D gene: NA
J gene: TRBJ2-5
V gene: TRBV20-1
clone size: many
CDR3 DNA: TGCAGTGCTAGAGATCACGGACAGCCTAAAGAGACCCAGTACTTC
CDR3 protein: CSARDHGQPKETQYF